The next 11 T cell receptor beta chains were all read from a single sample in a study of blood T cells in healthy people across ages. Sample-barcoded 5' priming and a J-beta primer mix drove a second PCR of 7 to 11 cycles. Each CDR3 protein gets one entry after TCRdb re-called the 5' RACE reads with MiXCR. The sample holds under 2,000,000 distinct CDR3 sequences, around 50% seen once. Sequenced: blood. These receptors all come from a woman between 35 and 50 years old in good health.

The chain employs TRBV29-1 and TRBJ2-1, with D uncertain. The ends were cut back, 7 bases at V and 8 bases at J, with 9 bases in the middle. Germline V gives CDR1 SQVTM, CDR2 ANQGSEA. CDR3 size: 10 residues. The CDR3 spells CSAHWDEQFF. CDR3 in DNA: TGCAGCGCCCATTGGGATGAGCAGTTCTTC.

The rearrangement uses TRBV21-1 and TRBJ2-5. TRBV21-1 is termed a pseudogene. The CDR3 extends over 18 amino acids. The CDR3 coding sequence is TGTGCCAGCAGCAAAGAGCTGAACTTTACGATGGACCAAGAGACCCAGTACTTC. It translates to CASSKELNFTMDQETQYF.

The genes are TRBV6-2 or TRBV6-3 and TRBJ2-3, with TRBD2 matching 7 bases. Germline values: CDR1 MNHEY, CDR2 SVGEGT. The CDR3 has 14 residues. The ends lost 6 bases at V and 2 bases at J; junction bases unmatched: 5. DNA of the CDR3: TGTGCCAGCAGCCCAGCGGGACCCACAGATACGCAGTATTTT. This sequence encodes CASSPAGPTDTQYF.

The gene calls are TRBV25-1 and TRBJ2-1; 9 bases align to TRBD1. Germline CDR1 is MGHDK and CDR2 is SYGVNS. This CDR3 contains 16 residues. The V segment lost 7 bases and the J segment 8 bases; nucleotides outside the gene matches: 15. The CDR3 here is CASNQQGTGKVHEQFF. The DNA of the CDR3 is TGTGCCAGCAATCAACAAGGGACAGGGAAGGTCCATGAGCAGTTCTTC.

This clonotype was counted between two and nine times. The CDR3 sequence: CASATRDGNNEQFF. The CDR3 DNA is TGTGCTAGTGCCACCAGGGACGGTAACAATGAGCAGTTCTTC. The V and J genes are TRBV12-5 and TRBJ2-1, with D tentatively TRBD1 or TRBD2 (5 bases each). V shed 7 bases and J shed 5 bases, with 15 bases lying between them. The CDR3 covers 14 residues. Germline CDR1 reads LGHNT; CDR2 reads FRNRAP.

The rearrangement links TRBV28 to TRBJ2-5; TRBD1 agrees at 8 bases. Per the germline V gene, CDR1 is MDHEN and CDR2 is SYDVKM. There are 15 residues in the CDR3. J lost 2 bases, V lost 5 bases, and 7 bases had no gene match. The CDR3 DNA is TGTGCCAGCAGTACGCCGGGGACAGGTCAAGAGACCCAGTACTTC. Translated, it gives CASSTPGTGQETQYF.

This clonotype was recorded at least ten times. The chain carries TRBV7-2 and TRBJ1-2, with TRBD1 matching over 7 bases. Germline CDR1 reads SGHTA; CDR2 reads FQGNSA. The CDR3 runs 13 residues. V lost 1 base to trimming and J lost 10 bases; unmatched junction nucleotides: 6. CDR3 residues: CASSLDPRGHYTF. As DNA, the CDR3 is TGTGCCAGCAGCTTAGACCCAAGGGGGCACTACACCTTC. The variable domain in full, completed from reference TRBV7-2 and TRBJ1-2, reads GAGVSQSPSNKVTEKGKDVELRCDPISGHTALYWYRQSLGQGLEFLIYFQGNSAPDKSGLPSDRFSAERTGGSVSTLTIQRTQQEDSAVYLCASSLDPRGHYTFGSGTRLTVV.

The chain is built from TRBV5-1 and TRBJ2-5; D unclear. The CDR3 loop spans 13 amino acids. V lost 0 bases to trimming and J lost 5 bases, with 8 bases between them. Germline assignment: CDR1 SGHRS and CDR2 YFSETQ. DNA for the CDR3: TGCGCCAGCAGCTTGGGGGTTTTTGAGACCCAGTACTTC. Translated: CASSLGVFETQYF.

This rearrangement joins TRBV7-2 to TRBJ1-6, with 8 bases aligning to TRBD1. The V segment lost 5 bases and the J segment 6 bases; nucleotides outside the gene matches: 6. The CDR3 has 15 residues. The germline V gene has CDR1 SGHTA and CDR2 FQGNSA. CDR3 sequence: CASSRRGQVNSPLHF. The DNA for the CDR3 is TGTGCCAGCAGCCGTAGGGGACAGGTTAATTCACCCCTCCACTTT.

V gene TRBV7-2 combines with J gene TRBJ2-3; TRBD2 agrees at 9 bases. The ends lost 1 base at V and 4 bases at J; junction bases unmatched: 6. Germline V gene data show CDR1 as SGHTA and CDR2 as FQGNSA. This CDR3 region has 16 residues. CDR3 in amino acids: CASSLGLGGGADTQYF. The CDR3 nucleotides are TGTGCCAGCAGCTTAGGTTTAGGCGGGGGGGCAGATACGCAGTATTTT.

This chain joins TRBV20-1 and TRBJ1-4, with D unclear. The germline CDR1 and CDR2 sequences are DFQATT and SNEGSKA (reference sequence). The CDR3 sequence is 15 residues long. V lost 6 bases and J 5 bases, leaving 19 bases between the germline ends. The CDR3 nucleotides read TGCAGTGCACAGAGGGCGGCCGTCGCGAATGAAAAACTGTTTTTT. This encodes CSAQRAAVANEKLFF.